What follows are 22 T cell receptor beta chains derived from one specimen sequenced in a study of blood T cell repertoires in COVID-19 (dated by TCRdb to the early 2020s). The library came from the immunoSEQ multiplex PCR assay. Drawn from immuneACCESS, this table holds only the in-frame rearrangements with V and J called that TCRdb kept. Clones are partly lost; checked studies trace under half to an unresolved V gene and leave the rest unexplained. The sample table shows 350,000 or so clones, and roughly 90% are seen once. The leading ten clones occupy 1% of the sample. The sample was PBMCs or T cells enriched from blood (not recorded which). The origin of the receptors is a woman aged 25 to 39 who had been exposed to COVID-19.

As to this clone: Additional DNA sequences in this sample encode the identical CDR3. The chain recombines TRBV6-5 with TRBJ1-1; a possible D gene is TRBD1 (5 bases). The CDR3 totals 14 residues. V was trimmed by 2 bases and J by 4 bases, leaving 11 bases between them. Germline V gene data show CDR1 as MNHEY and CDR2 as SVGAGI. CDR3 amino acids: CASSYRQGGTEAFF. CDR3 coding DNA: TGTGCCAGCAGTTACCGGCAGGGAGGCACTGAAGCTTTCTTT.

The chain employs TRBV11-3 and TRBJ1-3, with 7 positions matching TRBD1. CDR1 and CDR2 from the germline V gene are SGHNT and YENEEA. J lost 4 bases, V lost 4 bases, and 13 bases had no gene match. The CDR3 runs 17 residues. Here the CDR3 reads CASSWDFTGTDGNTIYF. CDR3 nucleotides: TGTGCCAGCAGCTGGGACTTCACCGGGACAGACGGAAACACCATATATTTT.

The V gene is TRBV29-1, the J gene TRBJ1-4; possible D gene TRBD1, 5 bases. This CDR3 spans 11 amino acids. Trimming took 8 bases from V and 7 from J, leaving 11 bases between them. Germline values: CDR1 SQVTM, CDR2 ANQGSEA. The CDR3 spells CSLGDGEKLFF. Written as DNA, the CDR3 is TGCAGCTTAGGGGATGGTGAAAAACTGTTTTTT.

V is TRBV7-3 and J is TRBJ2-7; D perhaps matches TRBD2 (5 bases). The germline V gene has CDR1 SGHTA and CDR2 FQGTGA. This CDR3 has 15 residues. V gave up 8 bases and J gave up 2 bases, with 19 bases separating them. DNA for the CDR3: TGTGCCAGCTCCGCTTCCGGGAACGGAGCCTACGAGCAGTACTTC. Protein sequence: CASSASGNGAYEQYF.

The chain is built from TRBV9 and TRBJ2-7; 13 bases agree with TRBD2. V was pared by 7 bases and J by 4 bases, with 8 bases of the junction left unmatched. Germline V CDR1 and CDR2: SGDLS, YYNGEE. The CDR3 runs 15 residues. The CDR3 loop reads CASGQGTSGVYEQYF. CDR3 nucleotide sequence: TGTGCCAGCGGCCAAGGGACTAGCGGGGTTTACGAGCAGTACTTC.

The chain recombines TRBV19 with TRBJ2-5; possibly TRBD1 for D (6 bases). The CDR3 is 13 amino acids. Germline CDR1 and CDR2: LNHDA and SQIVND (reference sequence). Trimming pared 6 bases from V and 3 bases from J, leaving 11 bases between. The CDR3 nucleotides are TGTGCCAGTAGACGGGACACCGAAGAGACCCAGTACTTC. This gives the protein CASRRDTEETQYF.

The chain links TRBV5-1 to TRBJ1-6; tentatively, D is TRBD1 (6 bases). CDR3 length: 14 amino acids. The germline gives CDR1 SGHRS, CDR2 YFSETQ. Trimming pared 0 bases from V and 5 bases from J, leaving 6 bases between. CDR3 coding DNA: TGCGCCAGCAGCTTGGCAGGGGATAATTCACCCCTCCACTTT. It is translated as CASSLAGDNSPLHF.

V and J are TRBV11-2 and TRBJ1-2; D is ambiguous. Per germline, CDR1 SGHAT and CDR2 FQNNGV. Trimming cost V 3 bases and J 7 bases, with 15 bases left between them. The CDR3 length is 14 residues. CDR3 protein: CASSFGSGGVGYTF. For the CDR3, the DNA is TGTGCCAGCAGCTTCGGCTCGGGCGGGGTTGGCTACACCTTC. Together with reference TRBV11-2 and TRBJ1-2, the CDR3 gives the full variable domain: EAGVAQSPRYKIIEKRQSVAFWCNPISGHATLYWYQQILGQGPKLLIQFQNNGVVDDSQLPKDRFSAERLKGVDSTLKIQPAKLEDSAVYLCASSFGSGGVGYTFGSGTRLTVV.

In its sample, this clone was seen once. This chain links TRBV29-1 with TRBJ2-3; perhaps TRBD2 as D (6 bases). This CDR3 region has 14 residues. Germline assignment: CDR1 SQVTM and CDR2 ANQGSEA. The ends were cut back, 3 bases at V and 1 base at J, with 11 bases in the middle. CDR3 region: CSVDWRVGTDTQYF. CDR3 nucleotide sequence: TGCAGCGTTGATTGGAGGGTCGGCACAGATACGCAGTATTTT.

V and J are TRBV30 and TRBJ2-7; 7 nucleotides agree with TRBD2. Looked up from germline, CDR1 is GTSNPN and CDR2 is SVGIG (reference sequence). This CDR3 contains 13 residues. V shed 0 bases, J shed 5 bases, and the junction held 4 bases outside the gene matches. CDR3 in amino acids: CAWSVGEGNEQYF. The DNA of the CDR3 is TGTGCCTGGAGTGTAGGGGAGGGAAACGAGCAGTACTTC.

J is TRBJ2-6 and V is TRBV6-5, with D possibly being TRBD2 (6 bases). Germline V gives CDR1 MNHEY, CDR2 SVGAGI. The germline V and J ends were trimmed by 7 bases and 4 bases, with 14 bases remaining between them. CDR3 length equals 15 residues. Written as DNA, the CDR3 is TGTGCCAGCAAACGGGGGTCGGGCGGGGCCAACGTCCTGACTTTC. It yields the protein CASKRGSGGANVLTF.

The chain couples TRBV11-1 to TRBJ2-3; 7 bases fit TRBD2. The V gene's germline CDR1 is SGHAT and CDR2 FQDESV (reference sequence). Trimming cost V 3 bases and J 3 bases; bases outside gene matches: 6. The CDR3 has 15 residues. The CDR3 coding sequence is TGTGCCAGCAGCTTTTTGACTAGCCGTACAGATACGCAGTATTTT. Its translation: CASSFLTSRTDTQYF.

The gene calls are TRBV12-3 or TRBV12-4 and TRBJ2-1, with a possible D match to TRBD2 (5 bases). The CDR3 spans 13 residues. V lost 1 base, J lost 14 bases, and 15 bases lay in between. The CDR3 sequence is CASSLGGSRSEFF. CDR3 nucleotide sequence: TGTGCCAGCAGTTTAGGAGGGAGCCGTTCCGAGTTCTTC.

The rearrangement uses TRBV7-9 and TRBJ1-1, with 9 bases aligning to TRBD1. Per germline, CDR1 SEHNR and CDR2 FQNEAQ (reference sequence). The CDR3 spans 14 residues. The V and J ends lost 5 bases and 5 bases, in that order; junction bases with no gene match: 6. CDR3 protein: CASSARQGETEAFF. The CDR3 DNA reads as TGTGCCAGCAGCGCCAGACAGGGGGAGACTGAAGCTTTCTTT.

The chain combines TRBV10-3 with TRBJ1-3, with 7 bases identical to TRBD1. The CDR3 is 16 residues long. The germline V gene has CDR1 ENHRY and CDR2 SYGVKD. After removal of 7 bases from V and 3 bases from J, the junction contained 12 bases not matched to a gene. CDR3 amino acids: CAINDPATGIGNTIYF. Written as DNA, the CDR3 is TGTGCCATCAACGACCCCGCGACAGGGATTGGAAACACCATATATTTT.

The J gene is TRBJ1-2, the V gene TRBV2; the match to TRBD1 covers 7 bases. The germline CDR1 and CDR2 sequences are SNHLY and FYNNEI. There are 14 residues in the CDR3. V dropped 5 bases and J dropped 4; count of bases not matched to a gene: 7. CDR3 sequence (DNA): TGTGCCAGCAGTTCCGGGACAGAGTTCTATGGCTACACCTTC. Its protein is CASSSGTEFYGYTF.

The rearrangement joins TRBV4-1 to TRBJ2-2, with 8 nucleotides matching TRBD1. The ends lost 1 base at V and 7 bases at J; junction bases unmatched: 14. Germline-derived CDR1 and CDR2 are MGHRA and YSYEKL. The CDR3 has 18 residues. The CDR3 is CASSQGGGRTGYDGELFF. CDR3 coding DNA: TGCGCCAGCAGCCAAGGGGGTGGCAGGACAGGGTACGACGGGGAGCTGTTTTTT.

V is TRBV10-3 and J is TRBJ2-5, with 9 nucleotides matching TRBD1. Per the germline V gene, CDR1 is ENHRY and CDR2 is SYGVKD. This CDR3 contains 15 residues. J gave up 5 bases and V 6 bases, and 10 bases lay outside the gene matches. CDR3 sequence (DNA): TGTGCCATCAGCCGCGGGACAGGGATTGAGGAGACCCAGTACTTC. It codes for CAISRGTGIEETQYF.

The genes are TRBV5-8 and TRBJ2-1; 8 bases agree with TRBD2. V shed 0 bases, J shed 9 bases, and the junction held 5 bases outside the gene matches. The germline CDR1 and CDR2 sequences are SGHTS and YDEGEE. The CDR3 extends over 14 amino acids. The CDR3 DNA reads TGTGCCAGCAGCTTGGGTCTACGGGGGGGTGAGCAGTTCTTC. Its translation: CASSLGLRGGEQFF.

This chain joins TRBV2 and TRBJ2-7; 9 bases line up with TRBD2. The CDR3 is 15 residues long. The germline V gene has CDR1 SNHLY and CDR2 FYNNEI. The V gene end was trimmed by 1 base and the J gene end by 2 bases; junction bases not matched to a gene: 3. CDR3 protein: CASSEGRLAAYEQYF. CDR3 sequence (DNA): TGTGCCAGCAGTGAAGGGCGACTAGCGGCCTACGAGCAGTACTTC. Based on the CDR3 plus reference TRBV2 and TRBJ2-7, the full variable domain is EPEVTQTPSHQVTQMGQEVILRCVPISNHLYFYWYRQILGQKVEFLVSFYNNEISEKSEIFDDQFSVERPDGSNFTLKIRSTKLEDSAMYFCASSEGRLAAYEQYFGPGTRLTVT.

The CDR3 is CASSSKKAGGRETQYF. The CDR3 coding sequence is TGTGCCAGCAGCTCAAAAAAGGCGGGAGGGCGGGAGACCCAGTACTTC. The gene calls are TRBV7-8 and TRBJ2-5; 9 bases are a match to TRBD2. Germline CDR1 is SGHVS and CDR2 is FQNEAQ. With V trimmed by 4 bases and J by 5 bases, 11 bases remained unmatched. The CDR3 is made up of 16 amino acids. The full variable domain, with the rest looked up from reference TRBV7-8 and TRBJ2-5, is GAGVSQSPRYKVAKRGQDVALRCDPISGHVSLFWYQQALGQGPEFLTYFQNEAQLDKSGLPSDRFFAERPEGSVSTLKIQRTQQEDSAVYLCASSSKKAGGRETQYFGPGTRLLVL.

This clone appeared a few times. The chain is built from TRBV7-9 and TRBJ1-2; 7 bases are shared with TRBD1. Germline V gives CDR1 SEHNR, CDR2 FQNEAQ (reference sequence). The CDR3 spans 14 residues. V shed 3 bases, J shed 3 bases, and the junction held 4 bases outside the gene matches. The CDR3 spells CASSFNTGDYGYTF. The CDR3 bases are TGTGCCAGCAGCTTCAATACAGGGGACTATGGCTACACCTTC.